A single TCR beta chain is shown here with its context. Trimming removed 8 bases from V and 3 bases from J, with 15 bases in between. CDR1 is ENHRY, CDR2 SYGVKD, per germline. The CDR3 has 14 amino acids. Here immunoSEQ multiplex PCR was the method, and the copy in TCRdb shows in-frame clones only, minus some. The sample consists of nearly 70,000 clones, 90% to 95% of them appearing once. The sample is drawn from a study of blood T cell repertoires in COVID-19. The chain couples TRBV10-3 to TRBJ2-3; maybe TRBD2 (5 bases). The receptor was derived from a man aged 35 to 55 with COVID-19, enrolled during active disease. Sequences were obtained from peripheral blood. In nucleotides, the CDR3 is TGTGCCATCGGAGGAGGAGGTTGGACAGATACGCAGTATTTT. Protein: CAIGGGGWTDTQYF.